These 11 T cell receptor beta chains share one sample of origin, sequenced in a study of shared clonotypes between healthy human individuals. Profiling relied on immunoSEQ multiplex PCR, and the TCRdb table lists in-frame clones only, not all of them. The sample holds under 2,000,000 clones; approximately 95% are singletons and the top ten take around 1.2%. Naivety among CD8 cells was defined by CD45RO negativity and positive CCR7 selection, thereby excluding terminally differentiated effector memory CD45RA+ cells. Sequenced input: naive CD8+ T cells sorted from blood. These receptors all come from a man in his late teens or twenties in good health.

This chain joins TRBV4-3 and TRBJ2-3; no reliable D call. The CDR3 consists of 15 residues. V lost 0 bases and J lost 1, with 8 bases in between. Germline CDR1 LGHNA, CDR2 YSLEER. For the CDR3, the DNA is TGCGCCAGCAGCCAAGATGGGTCGGGCACAGATACGCAGTATTTT. Translated, it gives CASSQDGSGTDTQYF.

This clone was picked up one time. Other DNA sequences within the sample encode an identical CDR3. The rearrangement joins TRBV5-1 to TRBJ2-7, with a possible D match to TRBD1 (5 bases). The germline V gene encodes CDR1 SGHRS and CDR2 YFSETQ. CDR3 size: 13 residues. With 2 bases removed from V and 3 bases from J, the gap between germline ends came to 9 bases. CDR3 DNA: TGCGCCAGCAGCTTAGACAGTTACTACGAGCAGTACTTC. Protein sequence: CASSLDSYYEQYF.

The genes are TRBV28 and TRBJ2-1; D is unclear. The CDR3 runs to 14 residues. The V gene's germline CDR1 is MDHEN and CDR2 SYDVKM. V shed 7 bases and J shed 2 bases, with 12 bases lying between them. DNA for the CDR3: TGTGCCAGCACCGGCACGGCCGCCTACAATGAGCAGTTCTTC. It codes for CASTGTAAYNEQFF.

The chain employs TRBV19 and TRBJ2-7; the D gene is possibly TRBD1 (6 bases). This CDR3 spans 15 amino acids. Trimming shortened V by 0 bases and J by 3 bases, and 12 bases separated the two germline ends. Germline CDR1 LNHDA, CDR2 SQIVND (reference sequence). The CDR3 nucleotides are TGTGCCAGTAGTATAGAGGACAGCGACTACTACGAGCAGTACTTC. Translating it yields CASSIEDSDYYEQYF.

On this clone: The same CDR3 arises from other DNA sequences in this sample as well. V gene TRBV7-8 combines with J gene TRBJ2-7; a possible D gene is TRBD2 (5 bases). Germline assignment: CDR1 SGHVS and CDR2 FQNEAQ. The ends were cut back, 5 bases at V and 3 bases at J, with 11 bases in the middle. This CDR3 spans 13 amino acids. CDR3 bases: TGTGCCAGCAGCCCCGGACTTGGCTACGAGCAGTACTTC. Translation: CASSPGLGYEQYF. Combining the CDR3 with reference TRBV7-8 and TRBJ2-7 gives the whole variable domain GAGVSQSPRYKVAKRGQDVALRCDPISGHVSLFWYQQALGQGPEFLTYFQNEAQLDKSGLPSDRFFAERPEGSVSTLKIQRTQQEDSAVYLCASSPGLGYEQYFGPGTRLTVT.

This clone was detected once. The V call is TRBV7-9, the J call TRBJ2-7, with TRBD2 matching 10 bases. Germline V CDR1 and CDR2: SEHNR, FQNEAQ (reference sequence). J lost 4 bases, V lost 1 base, and 16 bases had no gene match. The CDR3 sequence is 19 residues long. The CDR3, as DNA: TGTGCCAGCAGCTTAGGGTCGTTGTCGCTAGCGGGAGAATCTTACGAGCAGTACTTC. It encodes CASSLGSLSLAGESYEQYF.

The rearrangement joins TRBV5-1 to TRBJ2-5; D possibly corresponds to TRBD1 (5 bases). The V gene's germline CDR1 is SGHRS and CDR2 YFSETQ. The CDR3 extends over 15 amino acids. Deletions cut 3 bases from V and 4 bases from J, with 16 bases between. CDR3 residues: CASSSLGWQGETQYF. CDR3 DNA: TGCGCCAGCAGCTCACTCGGATGGCAGGGAGAGACCCAGTACTTC.

This clone came up once. This chain joins TRBV27 and TRBJ2-7, with 10 bases identical to TRBD2. This CDR3 has 15 amino acids. V lost 7 bases to trimming and J lost 2 bases; unmatched junction nucleotides: 8. Looked up from germline, CDR1 is MNHEY and CDR2 is SMNVEV (reference sequence). For the CDR3, the DNA is TGTGCCAGCATCCGCTGGACTAGCGGCACCTACGAGCAGTACTTC. Translated: CASIRWTSGTYEQYF.

J is TRBJ2-5 and V is TRBV6-5; D unclear. The germline V gene encodes CDR1 MNHEY and CDR2 SVGAGI. The length of the CDR3 is 15 residues. Trimming took off 2 bases at V and 5 bases at J, with 15 bases between the two ends. In nucleotides, the CDR3 is TGTGCCAGCAGTTACGGGTCTGGAATGAGGGAGACCCAGTACTTC. It is translated as CASSYGSGMRETQYF.

This chain connects TRBV4-3 to TRBJ1-3; 8 bases are shared with TRBD1. Trimming cost V 3 bases and J 9 bases; bases outside gene matches: 13. Germline V gives CDR1 LGHNA, CDR2 YSLEER. The length of the CDR3 is 16 residues. The CDR3: CASSQDGQGLGGTIYF. The CDR3 coding sequence is TGCGCCAGCAGCCAGGACGGACAGGGATTAGGCGGCACCATATATTTT.

The chain employs TRBV10-3 and TRBJ2-1; no clear D. The CDR3 sequence is 14 residues long. V was pared by 7 bases and J by 0 bases, with 10 bases between. Germline-derived CDR1 and CDR2 are ENHRY and SYGVKD. The CDR3 nucleotides are TGTGCCATCAAATCCCCCGGCTCCTACAATGAGCAGTTCTTC. It translates to CAIKSPGSYNEQFF.